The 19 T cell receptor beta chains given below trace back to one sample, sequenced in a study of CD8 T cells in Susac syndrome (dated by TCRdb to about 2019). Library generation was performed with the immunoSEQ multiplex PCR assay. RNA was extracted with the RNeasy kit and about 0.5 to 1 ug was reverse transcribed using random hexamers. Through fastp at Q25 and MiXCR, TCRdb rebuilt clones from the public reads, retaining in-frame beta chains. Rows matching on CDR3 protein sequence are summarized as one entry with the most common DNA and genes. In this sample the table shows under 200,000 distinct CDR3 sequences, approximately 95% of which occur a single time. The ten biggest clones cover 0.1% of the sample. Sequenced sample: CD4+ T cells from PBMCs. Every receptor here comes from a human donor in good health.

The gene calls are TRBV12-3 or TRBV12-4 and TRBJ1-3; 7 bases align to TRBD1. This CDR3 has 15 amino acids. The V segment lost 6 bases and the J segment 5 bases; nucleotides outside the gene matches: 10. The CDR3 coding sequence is TGTGCCAGCAGCGCGACACAGGGGAATAGAAACACCATATATTTT. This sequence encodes CASSATQGNRNTIYF.

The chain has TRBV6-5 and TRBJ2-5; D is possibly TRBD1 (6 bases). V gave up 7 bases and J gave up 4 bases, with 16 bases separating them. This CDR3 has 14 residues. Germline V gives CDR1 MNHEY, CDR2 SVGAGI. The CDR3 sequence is CASKKRARGETQYF. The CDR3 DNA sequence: TGTGCCAGCAAGAAGAGGGCCAGGGGAGAGACCCAGTACTTC.

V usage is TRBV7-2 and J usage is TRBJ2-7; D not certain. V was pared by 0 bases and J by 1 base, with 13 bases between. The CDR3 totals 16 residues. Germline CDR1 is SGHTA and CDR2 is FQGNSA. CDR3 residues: CASSLAQQGWSYEQYF. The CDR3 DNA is TGTGCCAGCAGCTTAGCGCAACAAGGATGGTCCTACGAGCAGTACTTC.

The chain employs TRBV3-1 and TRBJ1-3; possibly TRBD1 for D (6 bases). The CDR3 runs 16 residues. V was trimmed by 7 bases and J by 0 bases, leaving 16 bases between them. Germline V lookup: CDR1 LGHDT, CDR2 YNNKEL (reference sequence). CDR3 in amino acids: CASTPRQAGSGNTIYF. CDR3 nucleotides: TGTGCCAGCACCCCTCGACAGGCCGGCTCTGGAAACACCATATATTTT. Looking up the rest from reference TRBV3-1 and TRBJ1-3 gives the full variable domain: DTAVSQTPKYLVTQMGNDKSIKCEQNLGHDTMYWYKQDSKKFLKIMFSYNNKELIINETVPNRFSPKSPDKAHLNLHINSLELGDSAVYFCASTPRQAGSGNTIYFGEGSWLTVV.

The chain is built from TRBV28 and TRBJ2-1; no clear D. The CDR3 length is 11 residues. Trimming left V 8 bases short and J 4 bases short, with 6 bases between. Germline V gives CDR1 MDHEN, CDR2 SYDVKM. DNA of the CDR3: TGTGCCAGCGGTCCGTACAATGAGCAGTTCTTC. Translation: CASGPYNEQFF.

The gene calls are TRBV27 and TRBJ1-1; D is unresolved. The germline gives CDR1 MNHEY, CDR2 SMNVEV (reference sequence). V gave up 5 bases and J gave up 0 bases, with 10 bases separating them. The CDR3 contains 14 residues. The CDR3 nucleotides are TGTGCCAGCAGTCTCTACCAGTTGAACACTGAAGCTTTCTTT. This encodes CASSLYQLNTEAFF.

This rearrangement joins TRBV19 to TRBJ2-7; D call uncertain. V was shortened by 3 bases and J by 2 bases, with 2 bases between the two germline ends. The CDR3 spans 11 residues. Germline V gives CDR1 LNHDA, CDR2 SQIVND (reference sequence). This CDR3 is CASSIAYEQYF. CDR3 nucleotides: TGTGCCAGTAGTATCGCCTACGAGCAGTACTTC.

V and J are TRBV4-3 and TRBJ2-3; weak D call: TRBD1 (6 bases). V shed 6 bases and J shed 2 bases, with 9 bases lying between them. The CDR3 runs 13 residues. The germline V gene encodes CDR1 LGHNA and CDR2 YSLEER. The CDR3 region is CASSRQDTDTQYF. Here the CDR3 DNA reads TGCGCCAGCAGTAGACAGGACACAGATACGCAGTATTTT.

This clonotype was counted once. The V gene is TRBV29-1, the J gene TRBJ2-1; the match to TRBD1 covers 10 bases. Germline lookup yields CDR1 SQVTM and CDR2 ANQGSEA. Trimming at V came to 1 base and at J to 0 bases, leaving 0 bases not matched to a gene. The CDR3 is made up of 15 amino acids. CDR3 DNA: TGCAGCGTTGAAGGGACAGGGGGCTCCTACAATGAGCAGTTCTTC. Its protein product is CSVEGTGGSYNEQFF.

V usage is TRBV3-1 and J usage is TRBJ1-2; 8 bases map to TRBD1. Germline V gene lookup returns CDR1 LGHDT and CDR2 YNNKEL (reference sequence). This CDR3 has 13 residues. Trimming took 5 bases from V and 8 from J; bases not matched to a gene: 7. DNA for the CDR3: TGTGCCAGCAGCTACGGACAGGGCCGAGGCTACACCTTC. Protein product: CASSYGQGRGYTF.

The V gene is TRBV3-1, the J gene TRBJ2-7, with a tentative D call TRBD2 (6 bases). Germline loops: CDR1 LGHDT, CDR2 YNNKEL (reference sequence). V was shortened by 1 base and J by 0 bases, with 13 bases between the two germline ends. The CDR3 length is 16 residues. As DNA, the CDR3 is TGTGCCAGCAGCCAAGGCGGGACTCGGAGCTCCTACGAGCAGTACTTC. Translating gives CASSQGGTRSSYEQYF.

CDR3 residues: CASSDRDNQETQYF. CDR3 nucleotides: TGTGCCAGCAGTGACCGGGACAACCAAGAGACCCAGTACTTC. The V gene is TRBV12-3 or TRBV12-4, the J gene TRBJ2-5; D is possibly TRBD1 (6 bases). The V gene lost 5 bases and the J gene lost 0 bases, with 10 bases spanning the gap. The CDR3 consists of 14 residues.

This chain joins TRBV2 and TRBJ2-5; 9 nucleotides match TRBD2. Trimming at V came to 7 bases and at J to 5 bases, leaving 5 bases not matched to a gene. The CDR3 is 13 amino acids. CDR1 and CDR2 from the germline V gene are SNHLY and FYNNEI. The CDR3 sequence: CASIVGLAETQYF. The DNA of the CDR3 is TGTGCCAGCATAGTCGGACTAGCGGAGACCCAGTACTTC. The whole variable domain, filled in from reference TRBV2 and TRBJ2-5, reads EPEVTQTPSHQVTQMGQEVILRCVPISNHLYFYWYRQILGQKVEFLVSFYNNEISEKSEIFDDQFSVERPDGSNFTLKIRSTKLEDSAMYFCASIVGLAETQYFGPGTRLLVL.

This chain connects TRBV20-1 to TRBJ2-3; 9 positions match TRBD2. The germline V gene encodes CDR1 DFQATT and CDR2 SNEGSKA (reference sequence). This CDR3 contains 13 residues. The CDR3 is CSTPSGGTDTQYF. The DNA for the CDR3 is TGCAGCACTCCTAGCGGGGGCACAGATACGCAGTATTTT.

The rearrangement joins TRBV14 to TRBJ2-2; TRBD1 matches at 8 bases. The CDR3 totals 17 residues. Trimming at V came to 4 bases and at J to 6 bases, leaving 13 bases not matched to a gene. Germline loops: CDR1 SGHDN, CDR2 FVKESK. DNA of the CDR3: TGTGCCAGCAGCCTACGACCGGGACAGGTCCCGGCCGGGGAGCTGTTTTTT. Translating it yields CASSLRPGQVPAGELFF.

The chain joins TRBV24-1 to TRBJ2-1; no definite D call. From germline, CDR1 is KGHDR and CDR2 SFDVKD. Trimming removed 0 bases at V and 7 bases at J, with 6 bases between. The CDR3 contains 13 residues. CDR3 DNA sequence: TGTGCCACCAGTGATTTGTTGGCTAATGAGCAGTTCTTC. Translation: CATSDLLANEQFF.

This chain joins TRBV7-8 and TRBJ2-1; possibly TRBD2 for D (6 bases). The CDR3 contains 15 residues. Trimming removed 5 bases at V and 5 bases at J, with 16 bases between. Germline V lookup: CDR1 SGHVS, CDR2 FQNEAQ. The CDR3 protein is CASSPPGDWNNEQFF. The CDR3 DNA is TGTGCCAGCAGCCCTCCGGGGGACTGGAACAATGAGCAGTTCTTC. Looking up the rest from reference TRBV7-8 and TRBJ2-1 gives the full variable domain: GAGVSQSPRYKVAKRGQDVALRCDPISGHVSLFWYQQALGQGPEFLTYFQNEAQLDKSGLPSDRFFAERPEGSVSTLKIQRTQQEDSAVYLCASSPPGDWNNEQFFGPGTRLTVL.

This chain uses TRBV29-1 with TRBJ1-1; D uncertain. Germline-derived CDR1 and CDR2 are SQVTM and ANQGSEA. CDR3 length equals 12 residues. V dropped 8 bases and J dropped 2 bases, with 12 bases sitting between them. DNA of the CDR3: TGCAGCCCTGGGAGGGTTAACACTGAAGCTTTCTTT. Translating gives CSPGRVNTEAFF. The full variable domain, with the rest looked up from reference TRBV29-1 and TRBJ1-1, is SAVISQKPSRDICQRGTSLTIQCQVDSQVTMMFWYRQQPGQSLTLIATANQGSEATYESGFVIDKFPISRPNLTFSTLTVSNMSPEDSSIYLCSPGRVNTEAFFGQGTRLTVV.

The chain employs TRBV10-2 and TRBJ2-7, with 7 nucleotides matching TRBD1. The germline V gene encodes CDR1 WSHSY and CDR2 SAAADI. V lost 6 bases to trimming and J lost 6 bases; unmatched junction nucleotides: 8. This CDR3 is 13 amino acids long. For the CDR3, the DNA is TGCGCCAGCAGAACAACAGGGGTGAGCGAGCAGTACGTC. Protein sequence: CASRTTGVSEQYV.